Listed below are T cell receptor beta chains from one sample, sequenced in a study of shared clonotypes between healthy human individuals. Measured with immunoSEQ multiplex PCR; TCRdb has only the in-frame clones, and not every one. Counted here are 2,500,000 or so clones, more than 85% occurring once; the ten biggest clones make up 0.35% to 0.45%. Sequenced sample: naive CD4+ T cells from PBMCs. These receptor sequences come from a man younger than 30 in good health. Some clones in this sample may be carry-over from other donors' samples. Each CDR3 is given with its conserved first and last residue. The D gene is left open where the match is weak.

v_gene	j_gene	d_gene	CDR3nt	CDR3aa
TRBV5-4	TRBJ2-3	TRBD2	TGTGCCAGCAGCCCATTAGCGGGAGGCACAGATACGCAGTATTTT	CASSPLAGGTDTQYF
TRBV7-3	TRBJ2-3	TRBD1	TGTGCCAGCAGCCTCACACGGGACAGGGGCTCAGATACGCAGTATTTT	CASSLTRDRGSDTQYF
TRBV5-1	TRBJ2-5	NA	TGCGCCAGCAGCTTTACGGGGAGTGGGGAGACCCAGTACTTC	CASSFTGSGETQYF
TRBV28	TRBJ2-7	NA	TGTGCCAGCGGCGGGGTGACGGGGTCCTACGAGCAGTACTTC	CASGGVTGSYEQYF
TRBV30	TRBJ2-3	NA	TGTGCCTGGAGTGTACGACGGGGGCCCACAGATACGCAGTATTTT	CAWSVRRGPTDTQYF
TRBV19	TRBJ1-5	NA	TGTGCCAGTAGTATACAGGGGCAAAGGCAGCCCCAGCATTTT	CASSIQGQRQPQHF
TRBV5-6	TRBJ2-4	NA	TGTGCCAGCAGCCCCGGACCTTTAGCCAAAAACATTCAGTACTTC	CASSPGPLAKNIQYF
TRBV18	TRBJ2-2	TRBD1	TGTGCCAGCTCACCACGTCGGGCAGGGGGCACCGGGGAGCTGTTTTTT	CASSPRRAGGTGELFF
TRBV7-9	TRBJ2-5	NA	TGTGCCCTAAGTGCGACAAACAATCAAGAGACCCAGTACTTC	CALSATNNQETQYF
TRBV7-2	TRBJ1-4	NA	TGTGCCAGCAAACAGGGAGCAACTAATGAAAAACTGTTTTTT	CASKQGATNEKLFF
TRBV5-1	TRBJ2-7	TRBD1	TGCGCCAGCACCCTCCGAGACAGGGGTGACGAGCAGTACTTC	CASTLRDRGDEQYF
TRBV29-1	TRBJ2-7	TRBD2	TGCAGCGTTTCTAGCGGCTCCTACGAGCAGTACTTC	CSVSSGSYEQYF
TRBV6-6	TRBJ1-6	NA	TGTGCCAGCAGTTCTCTTCGTTCAGTTTCACCCCTCCACTTT	CASSSLRSVSPLHF
TRBV7-3	TRBJ2-3	TRBD2	TGTGCCAGCAGCTTAATCCCTAGCGGGGCGGGCACAGATACGCAGTATTTT	CASSLIPSGAGTDTQYF
TRBV5-1	TRBJ1-2	NA	TGCGCCAGCAGCCCCCGTTGGGGGGTTCATGGCTACACCTTC	CASSPRWGVHGYTF
TRBV28	TRBJ2-3	NA	TGTGCCAGTACCGGGACGGAGGATACGCAGTATTTT	CASTGTEDTQYF
TRBV7-2	TRBJ2-1	NA	TGTGCCAGCAGCCGAACGTCCGGGACCACGCAGTTCTTC	CASSRTSGTTQFF
TRBV9	TRBJ2-1	NA	TGTGCCAGCAGCGTAGTAGGTGGAATAACAAACAATGAGCAGTTCTTC	CASSVVGGITNNEQFF
TRBV7-2	TRBJ2-5	NA	TGTGCCAGCAGCTTAGCCGGCGAGACCCAGTACTTC	CASSLAGETQYF
TRBV5-6	TRBJ1-4	TRBD1	TGTGCCAGCAGCTTGGCCGGGAGGCAGGGGGATGAAAAACTGTTTTTT	CASSLAGRQGDEKLFF
TRBV27	TRBJ1-2	NA	TGTGCCAGCAGTTTTATACCTGGGGGTGGCTACACCTTC	CASSFIPGGGYTF